These 32 T cell receptor beta chains came from one sample sequenced in a study of beta chain features in type 1 diabetes. The authors reverse transcribed all of the isolated RNA, so sequencing captured expressed TCRB transcripts. Measured with immunoSEQ multiplex PCR; TCRdb has only the in-frame clones, and not every one. In the table there are more than 350,000 clones, about an eighth of which are singletons. The sample was naive CD4+ T cells from blood. These TCRs come from a woman aged 18-35 years in good health.

The sample holds many counts of this clone. The V call is TRBV29-1, the J call TRBJ2-4; 7 bases map to TRBD2. J gave up 4 bases and V 4 bases, and 7 bases lay outside the gene matches. Germline values: CDR1 SQVTM, CDR2 ANQGSEA. There are 14 residues in the CDR3. As DNA, the CDR3 is TGCAGCGTTGGGCCTAGCGGTCCTAAAAACATTCAGTACTTC. Encoded protein: CSVGPSGPKNIQYF.

The V call is TRBV29-1, the J call TRBJ1-2; a weak D match, TRBD1 (6 bases). The V end was cut by 5 bases, the J end by 4 bases, with 11 bases between. The CDR3 consists of 12 residues. Germline lookup yields CDR1 SQVTM and CDR2 ANQGSEA. CDR3 in amino acids: CSVLGASYGYTF. The CDR3 DNA follows: TGCAGCGTTCTGGGGGCTAGCTATGGCTACACCTTC.

This clone has just a few counts. The chain employs TRBV7-8 and TRBJ1-4; D is uncertain. CDR1 and CDR2 from the germline V gene are SGHVS and FQNEAQ. Trimming left V 1 base short and J 5 bases short, with 5 bases between. This CDR3 comprises 13 residues. The CDR3: CASSLGENEKLFF. CDR3 DNA sequence: TGTGCCAGCAGCTTAGGAGAAAATGAAAAACTGTTTTTT.

CDR3 coding DNA: TGCGCCAGCAGCCGGCTAGACAGCCCGAACTATGGCTACACCTTC. Protein sequence: CASSRLDSPNYGYTF. The chain recombines TRBV5-1 with TRBJ1-2, with a tentative D call TRBD1 (5 bases). The CDR3 contains 15 residues. Germline CDR1 SGHRS, CDR2 YFSETQ. V was cut by 4 bases and J by 2 bases, with 15 bases left in between.

This clone was seen a few times. The gene calls are TRBV10-3 and TRBJ1-5, with D perhaps TRBD1 (6 bases). The V end was cut by 2 bases, the J end by 1 base, with 9 bases between. Germline CDR1 is ENHRY and CDR2 is SYGVKD. The CDR3 is 15 amino acids. CDR3 sequence (DNA): TGTGCCATCAGTGAGGCAGGGGCGAGCAATCAGCCCCAGCATTTT. It is translated as CAISEAGASNQPQHF.

CDR3 in amino acids: CASRDFDRETQYF. CDR3 sequence (DNA): TGTGCCAGCCGGGACTTCGACCGAGAGACCCAGTACTTC. The V gene is TRBV28, the J gene TRBJ2-5; possible D gene TRBD2, 6 bases. From germline, CDR1 is MDHEN and CDR2 SYDVKM. This CDR3 has 13 amino acids. Trimming pared 8 bases from V and 4 bases from J, leaving 14 bases between. The full variable domain, its missing parts supplied by reference TRBV28 and TRBJ2-5, is DVKVTQSSRYLVKRTGEKVFLECVQDMDHENMFWYRQDPGLGLRLIYFSYDVKMKEKGDIPEGYSVSREKKERFSLILESASTNQTSMYLCASRDFDRETQYFGPGTRLLVL.

The CDR3 DNA reads as TGCAGTGCCCTCGGAGGGGAGACCCAGTACTTC. It translates to CSALGGETQYF. V and J are TRBV20-1 and TRBJ2-5; possibly TRBD2 for D (6 bases). The CDR3 is 11 amino acids. V gave up 6 bases and J gave up 5 bases, with 10 bases separating them. CDR1 is DFQATT, CDR2 SNEGSKA, per germline (reference sequence).

This clone showed up just a few times. The CDR3 is CASSQYGGEQFF. As DNA, the CDR3 is TGTGCCAGCAGCCAGTACGGGGGTGAGCAGTTCTTC. J is TRBJ2-1 and V is TRBV11-3, with a tentative D call TRBD2 (6 bases). This CDR3 contains 12 residues. Trimming took off 5 bases at V and 9 bases at J, with 11 bases between the two ends. The germline CDR1 and CDR2 sequences are SGHNT and YENEEA. Full variable domain (missing parts from reference TRBV11-3 and TRBJ2-1): EAGVVQSPRYKIIEKKQPVAFWCNPISGHNTLYWYLQNLGQGPELLIRYENEEAVDDSQLPKDRFSAERLKGVDSTLKIQPAELGDSAVYLCASSQYGGEQFFGPGTRLTVL.

This clone was observed a few times. The chain employs TRBV18 and TRBJ2-1; D ambiguous. Between the trimmed V and J ends, which lost 2 bases and 10 bases, there was a span of 3 bases. The CDR3 consists of 10 residues. Germline V gene data show CDR1 as KGHSH and CDR2 as LQKENI. This CDR3 is CASSPGEQFF. For the CDR3, the DNA is TGTGCCAGCTCACCAGGGGAGCAGTTCTTC.

This clone was detected only a few times. In DNA form, the CDR3 reads TGTGCCAGTTCGAATAGCGGGAGCCTTTACGAGCAGTACTTC. Its protein is CASSNSGSLYEQYF. This sequence joins TRBV7-2 and TRBJ2-7; the match to TRBD2 covers 9 bases. Trimming at V came to 9 bases and at J to 4 bases, leaving 10 bases not matched to a gene. This CDR3 has 14 amino acids. Germline CDR1 and CDR2: SGHTA and FQGNSA. Variable domain in full (rest from reference TRBV7-2 and TRBJ2-7): GAGVSQSPSNKVTEKGKDVELRCDPISGHTALYWYRQSLGQGLEFLIYFQGNSAPDKSGLPSDRFSAERTGGSVSTLTIQRTQQEDSAVYLCASSNSGSLYEQYFGPGTRLTVT.

The CDR3 spells CASSLRGTEAFF. The CDR3 DNA follows: TGTGCCAGCAGCCTGAGAGGGACTGAAGCTTTCTTT. The chain joins TRBV7-9 to TRBJ1-1; no reliable D call. Germline lookup yields CDR1 SEHNR and CDR2 FQNEAQ (reference sequence). The CDR3 contains 12 residues. Deletions cut 5 bases from V and 5 bases from J, with 9 bases between.

This chain links TRBV5-1 with TRBJ1-1, with a possible D match to TRBD1 (5 bases). Trimming shortened V by 4 bases and J by 1 base, and 8 bases separated the two germline ends. Germline CDR1 and CDR2: SGHRS and YFSETQ. This CDR3 is 13 amino acids long. Here the CDR3 reads CASSVGTNTEAFF. CDR3 coding DNA: TGCGCCAGCAGCGTCGGGACGAACACTGAAGCTTTCTTT. Using reference TRBV5-1 and TRBJ1-1 for the parts outside the CDR3, the full variable domain is KAGVTQTPRYLIKTRGQQVTLSCSPISGHRSVSWYQQTPGQGLQFLFEYFSETQRNKGNFPGRFSGRQFSNSRSEMNVSTLELGDSALYLCASSVGTNTEAFFGQGTRLTVV.

V gene TRBV4-2 combines with J gene TRBJ2-7; D is perhaps TRBD1 (5 bases). The CDR3 runs 15 residues. Germline V lookup: CDR1 LGHNA, CDR2 YNFKEQ. Trimming shortened V by 0 bases and J by 2 bases, and 11 bases separated the two germline ends. The CDR3 DNA reads as TGTGCCAGCAGCCAAGACGGCCAGGGTCCCTACGAGCAGTACGTC. Amino acids: CASSQDGQGPYEQYV.

The V call is TRBV7-2, the J call TRBJ2-1; 8 positions match TRBD1. Germline CDR1 reads SGHTA; CDR2 reads FQGNSA. V gave up 4 bases and J gave up 8 bases; unmatched junction bases: 10. This CDR3 has 15 amino acids. CDR3 nucleotides: TGTGCCAGCAGCTGGACAGGGCAATCAGGCGATGAGCAGTTCTTC. Amino acids: CASSWTGQSGDEQFF.

CDR3 in DNA: TGTCTCGTCGGGCGGGAACCCTACAATGAGCAGTTCTTC. Amino acid sequence: CLVGREPYNEQFF. V gene TRBV28 combines with J gene TRBJ2-1; a weak D match, TRBD2 (6 bases). Germline values: CDR1 MDHEN, CDR2 SYDVKM. This CDR3 is built from 13 residues.

This clone was recorded a few times. The chain links TRBV29-1 to TRBJ2-5; D not certain. The CDR3 is 10 amino acids. The V gene lost 7 bases and the J gene lost 5 bases, with 8 bases spanning the gap. Germline assignment: CDR1 SQVTM and CDR2 ANQGSEA. In DNA form, the CDR3 reads TGCAGCGGAGGATTGGAGACCCAGTACTTC. Translation: CSGGLETQYF.

V and J are TRBV7-2 and TRBJ1-3; 9 bases agree with TRBD1. The CDR3 extends over 15 amino acids. Germline V gives CDR1 SGHTA, CDR2 FQGNSA. V shed 6 bases and J 3 bases; nucleotides not matched to a gene: 6. The CDR3 region is CASRRGQGLGNTIYF. CDR3 DNA sequence: TGTGCCAGCAGACGCGGACAGGGGCTTGGAAACACCATATATTTT. The full variable domain, in which reference TRBV7-2 and TRBJ1-3 provide the parts outside the CDR3, is GAGVSQSPSNKVTEKGKDVELRCDPISGHTALYWYRQSLGQGLEFLIYFQGNSAPDKSGLPSDRFSAERTGGSVSTLTIQRTQQEDSAVYLCASRRGQGLGNTIYFGEGSWLTVV.

The gene calls are TRBV28 and TRBJ2-4; 13 nucleotides agree with TRBD2. There are 17 residues in the CDR3. Germline V CDR1 and CDR2: MDHEN, SYDVKM. The trim removed 3 bases at V and 6 bases at J, leaving 8 bases unmatched. CDR3 DNA sequence: TGTGCCAGCAGTTTTGGGGGACTAGCGGGATCGGGAAACATTCAGTACTTC. Protein product: CASSFGGLAGSGNIQYF.

This clone was counted only a few times. The chain carries TRBV30 and TRBJ2-1; 7 nucleotides line up with TRBD2. The germline CDR1 and CDR2 sequences are GTSNPN and SVGIG (reference sequence). V lost 6 bases, J lost 12 bases, and 11 bases stayed unmatched. This CDR3 contains 12 residues. CDR3 nucleotides: TGTGCCTGCGAGCCTAGCGGATGGGTGCAGTTCTTC. It specifies CACEPSGWVQFF.

This rearrangement joins TRBV7-9 to TRBJ2-1, with a possible D match to TRBD1 (6 bases). Trimming removed 5 bases from V and 0 bases from J, with 14 bases in between. CDR1 and CDR2 from the germline V gene are SEHNR and FQNEAQ (reference sequence). The CDR3 spans 16 residues. CDR3 coding DNA: TGTGCCAGCAGCCGGGCGGAGGACAGCTCCTACAATGAGCAGTTCTTC. It is translated as CASSRAEDSSYNEQFF.

This clone was seen only a few times. The rearrangement joins TRBV29-1 to TRBJ2-1; possible D gene TRBD1, 6 bases. Germline CDR1 reads SQVTM; CDR2 reads ANQGSEA. Trimming left V 6 bases short and J 2 bases short, with 11 bases between. There are 13 residues in the CDR3. The CDR3 protein is CSVRTDTYNEQFF. The DNA for the CDR3 is TGCAGCGTGCGGACAGATACCTACAATGAGCAGTTCTTC.

This clone occurred many times. The chain employs TRBV15 and TRBJ2-1, with 12 nucleotides matching TRBD1. The germline CDR1 and CDR2 sequences are LNHNV and YYDKDF (reference sequence). The ends lost 5 bases at V and 9 bases at J; junction bases unmatched: 5. CDR3 length equals 14 residues. CDR3 nucleotide sequence: TGTGCCACCAGCGGGACAGGGGGCTTAGTTGAGCAGTTCTTC. Its protein product is CATSGTGGLVEQFF.

This chain uses TRBV6-5 with TRBJ2-7, with D possibly matching TRBD1 (7 bases). CDR1 is MNHEY and CDR2 is SVGAGI in the germline V gene. The CDR3 is 11 residues long. V was cut by 6 bases and J by 6 bases, with 9 bases left in between. The CDR3 DNA follows: TGTGCCAGCAGCCAGGGGGGCGAGCAGTACGTC. Protein sequence: CASSQGGEQYV.

V and J are TRBV9 and TRBJ2-1, with 10 bases aligning to TRBD2. The CDR3 loop spans 15 amino acids. In germline, CDR1 is SGDLS, CDR2 YYNGEE. The V segment lost 4 bases and the J segment 1 base; nucleotides outside the gene matches: 2. CDR3 amino acids: CASSKLAGSYNEQFF. Here the CDR3 DNA reads TGTGCCAGCAGCAAACTAGCGGGATCCTACAATGAGCAGTTCTTC.

The chain links TRBV6-6 to TRBJ2-6; D gene ambiguous. V dropped 6 bases and J dropped 0 bases, with 12 bases sitting between them. This CDR3 region has 16 residues. Germline loops: CDR1 MNHNY, CDR2 SVGAGI (reference sequence). This chain's CDR3 is CASRIGIGSGANVLTF. The CDR3 nucleotides are TGTGCCAGCAGAATAGGGATAGGCTCTGGGGCCAACGTCCTGACTTTC.

This clone was seen more than once but under ten times. The V gene is TRBV5-4, the J gene TRBJ2-3; TRBD2 matches 8 bases. Germline CDR1 SGHNT, CDR2 YYREEE (reference sequence). J lost 2 bases, V lost 6 bases, and 5 bases had no gene match. The CDR3 extends over 14 amino acids. CDR3 sequence: CASKTGGATDTQYF. CDR3 DNA sequence: TGTGCCAGCAAGACGGGAGGGGCCACAGATACGCAGTATTTT.

This chain uses TRBV9 with TRBJ2-7, with 8 positions matching TRBD2. Germline V lookup: CDR1 SGDLS, CDR2 YYNGEE. The CDR3 length is 18 residues. The V gene end was trimmed by 3 bases and the J gene end by 5 bases; junction bases not matched to a gene: 19. Here the CDR3 reads CASSAGSILAGGRNEQYF. The CDR3 DNA reads as TGTGCCAGCAGCGCCGGCTCAATTTTGGCGGGGGGCCGGAACGAGCAGTACTTC.

This clone was counted between two and nine times. The J gene is TRBJ2-5, the V gene TRBV4-1; D remains ambiguous. The CDR3 is 15 residues long. V was cut by 1 base and J by 1 base, with 10 bases left in between. Germline values: CDR1 MGHRA, CDR2 YSYEKL. CDR3 in amino acids: CASSQVRTAQETQYF. The CDR3 DNA is TGCGCCAGCAGCCAAGTTCGCACAGCCCAAGAGACCCAGTACTTC.

This sequence joins TRBV9 and TRBJ2-1, with 10 nucleotides matching TRBD2. There are 14 residues in the CDR3. Germline V gene lookup returns CDR1 SGDLS and CDR2 YYNGEE. V shed 4 bases and J 6 bases; nucleotides not matched to a gene: 4. The DNA of the CDR3 is TGTGCCAGCAGCACTCGACTAGCGGGCAATGAGCAGTTCTTC. Protein: CASSTRLAGNEQFF.

In the case of this clone: Other DNA sequences in the sample encode the same CDR3. The rearrangement joins TRBV7-3 to TRBJ2-2, with TRBD2 matching 8 bases. The CDR3 runs 15 residues. V was pared by 5 bases and J by 2 bases, with 4 bases of the junction left unmatched. Germline V gene data show CDR1 as SGHTA and CDR2 as FQGTGA. CDR3 sequence: CASSPSGPNTGELFF. Here the CDR3 DNA reads TGTGCCAGCAGCCCTAGCGGGCCTAACACCGGGGAGCTGTTTTTT.

This clone has more than one count but fewer than ten. This chain connects TRBV2 to TRBJ2-3, with D possibly TRBD2 on 6 matching bases. CDR1 and CDR2 from the germline V gene are SNHLY and FYNNEI. This CDR3 spans 14 amino acids. Trimming pared 6 bases from V and 0 bases from J, leaving 10 bases between. DNA for the CDR3: TGTGCCAGCAGCCCGGGACTTAGCACAGATACGCAGTATTTT. Amino acids: CASSPGLSTDTQYF.

J is TRBJ2-6 and V is TRBV7-2, with 8 bases identical to TRBD1. This CDR3 is 15 amino acids long. Looked up from germline, CDR1 is SGHTA and CDR2 is FQGNSA. With V trimmed by 5 bases and J by 2 bases, 2 bases remained unmatched. CDR3 sequence: CASSDRGPGANVLTF. Written as DNA, the CDR3 is TGTGCCAGCAGCGACAGGGGCCCTGGGGCCAACGTCCTGACTTTC.